Presented here are 5 T cell receptor beta chains from one specimen sequenced in a study of T cell responses to AZD1222 COVID-19 vaccine. Assay: immunoSEQ multiplex PCR; the TCRdb copy retains only in-frame clones and omits some. Among 85,000 or so clones listed, about nine tenths were seen once. This specimen was peripheral blood, taken on day 0 of AZD1222 vaccination. The receptors here all came from an adult in good health.

The CDR3 bases are TGTGCCAGCAGCTCCCGGAGTGAGCAGTTCTTC. It codes for CASSSRSEQFF. V usage is TRBV11-3 and J usage is TRBJ2-1; D not certain. Between the trimmed V and J ends, which lost 4 bases and 9 bases, there was a span of 7 bases. The CDR3 is 11 residues long. Germline loops: CDR1 SGHNT, CDR2 YENEEA.

The chain is built from TRBV19 and TRBJ1-2; TRBD1 might be the D (6 bases). In germline, CDR1 is LNHDA, CDR2 SQIVND (reference sequence). The CDR3 covers 13 residues. Trimming cost V 7 bases and J 6 bases, with 15 bases left between them. The CDR3 DNA reads TGTGCCAGTAACGACAGGACTTACGATGGCTACACCTTC. This codes for CASNDRTYDGYTF.

This clone occurred once. The chain employs TRBV3-1 (or the pseudogene TRBV3-2) and TRBJ1-1; perhaps TRBD1 as D (5 bases). Germline assignment: CDR1 LGHDT and CDR2 YNNKEL (reference sequence). This CDR3 has 16 residues. The germline V and J ends were trimmed by 0 bases and 5 bases, with 16 bases remaining between them. The CDR3 loop reads CASSQDRGVGGTEAFF. The DNA for the CDR3 is TGTGCCAGCAGCCAAGATCGGGGAGTGGGGGGGACTGAAGCTTTCTTT.

CDR3 region: CASSQPGEGSYEQYF. CDR3 DNA sequence: TGTGCCAGTAGCCAGCCAGGGGAGGGGAGCTACGAGCAGTACTTC. The genes are TRBV19 and TRBJ2-7, with a possible D match to TRBD2 (7 bases). V lost 6 bases to trimming and J lost 3 bases, with 18 bases between them. Germline values: CDR1 LNHDA, CDR2 SQIVND (reference sequence). The CDR3 is 15 residues long.

The V and J genes are TRBV2 and TRBJ2-1; TRBD2 aligns across 11 bases. V lost 5 bases to trimming and J lost 0 bases; unmatched junction nucleotides: 6. The CDR3 runs 17 residues. Germline CDR1 is SNHLY and CDR2 is FYNNEI. The DNA of the CDR3 is TGTGCCAGCAGTCTAGCGGGGGGTTCGCTCTCCTACAATGAGCAGTTCTTC. Encoded protein: CASSLAGGSLSYNEQFF.